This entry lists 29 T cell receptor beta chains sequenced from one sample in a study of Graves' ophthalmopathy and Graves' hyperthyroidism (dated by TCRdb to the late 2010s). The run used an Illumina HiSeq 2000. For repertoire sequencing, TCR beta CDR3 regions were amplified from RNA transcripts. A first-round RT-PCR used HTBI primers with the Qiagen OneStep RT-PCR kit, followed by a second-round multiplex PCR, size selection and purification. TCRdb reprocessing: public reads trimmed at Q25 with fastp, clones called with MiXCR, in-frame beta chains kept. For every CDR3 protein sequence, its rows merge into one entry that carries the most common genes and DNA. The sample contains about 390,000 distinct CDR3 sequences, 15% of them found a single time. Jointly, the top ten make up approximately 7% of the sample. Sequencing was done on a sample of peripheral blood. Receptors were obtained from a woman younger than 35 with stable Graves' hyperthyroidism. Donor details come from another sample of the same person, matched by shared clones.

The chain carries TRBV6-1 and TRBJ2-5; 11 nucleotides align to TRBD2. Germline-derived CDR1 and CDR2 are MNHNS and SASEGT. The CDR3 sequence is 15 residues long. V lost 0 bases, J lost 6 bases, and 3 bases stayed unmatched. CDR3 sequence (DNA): TGTGCCAGCAGTGAAGCTAGCGGGGGGGCGCAGACCCAGTACTTC. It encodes CASSEASGGAQTQYF.

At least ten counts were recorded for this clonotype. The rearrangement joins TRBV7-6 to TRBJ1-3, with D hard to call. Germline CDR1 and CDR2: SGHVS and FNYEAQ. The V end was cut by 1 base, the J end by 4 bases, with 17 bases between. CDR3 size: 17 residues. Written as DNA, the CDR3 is TGTGCCAGCAGCTTAGGGCCTCCCGGGGAAATGGGAAACACCATATATTTT. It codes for CASSLGPPGEMGNTIYF.

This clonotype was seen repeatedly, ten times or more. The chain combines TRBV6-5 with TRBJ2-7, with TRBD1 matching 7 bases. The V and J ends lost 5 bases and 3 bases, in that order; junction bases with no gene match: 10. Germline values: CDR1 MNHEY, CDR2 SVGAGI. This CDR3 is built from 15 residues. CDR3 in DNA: TGTGCCAGCAGTAACGGGCAGGGACAGCTCTACGAGCAGTACTTC. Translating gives CASSNGQGQLYEQYF.

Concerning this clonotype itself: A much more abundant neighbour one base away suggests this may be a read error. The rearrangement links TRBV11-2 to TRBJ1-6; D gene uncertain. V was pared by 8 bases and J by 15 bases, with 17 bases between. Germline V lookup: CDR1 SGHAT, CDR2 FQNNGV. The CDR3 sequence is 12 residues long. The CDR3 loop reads CASVGAPTHLHF. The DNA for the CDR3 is TGTGCCAGCGTTGGCGCTCCGACCCACCTCCACTTT.

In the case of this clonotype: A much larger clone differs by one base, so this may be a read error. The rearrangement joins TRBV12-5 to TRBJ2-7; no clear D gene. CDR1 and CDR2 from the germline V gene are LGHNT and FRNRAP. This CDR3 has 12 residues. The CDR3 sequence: CASGSPRSERYF. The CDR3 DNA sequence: TGTGCTAGTGGTTCCCCCCGGAGCGAGCGGTACTTC.

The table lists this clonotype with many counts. The CDR3 nucleotides are TGCAGTGCCCTTCGGGACAGCTGGGACGAGCAGTACTTC. Translated, it gives CSALRDSWDEQYF. This rearrangement joins TRBV20-1 to TRBJ2-7; 7 bases map to TRBD1. V trimming: 6 bases; J trimming: 5 bases; junction bases outside the gene matches: 10. CDR3 length: 13 amino acids. Germline CDR1 reads DFQATT; CDR2 reads SNEGSKA (reference sequence).

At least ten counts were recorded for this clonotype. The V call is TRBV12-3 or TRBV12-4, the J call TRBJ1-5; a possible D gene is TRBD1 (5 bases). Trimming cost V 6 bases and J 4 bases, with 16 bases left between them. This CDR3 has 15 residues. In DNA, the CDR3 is TGTGCCAGCAGACGAACCGGGACGAAGAATCAGCCCCAGCATTTT. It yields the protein CASRRTGTKNQPQHF.

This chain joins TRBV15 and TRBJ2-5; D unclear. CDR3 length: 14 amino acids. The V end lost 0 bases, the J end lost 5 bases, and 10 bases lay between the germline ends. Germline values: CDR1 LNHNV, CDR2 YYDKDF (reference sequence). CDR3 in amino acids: CATSREAAWETQYF. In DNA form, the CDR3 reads TGTGCCACCAGCAGAGAAGCAGCGTGGGAGACCCAGTACTTC.

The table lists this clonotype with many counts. DNA of the CDR3: TGTGCCAGCCTCGGACAGGGAGAAAATGAAGCTTTCTTT. The encoded protein is CASLGQGENEAFF. This sequence joins TRBV19 and TRBJ1-1; 8 bases are a match to TRBD1. This CDR3 has 13 residues. CDR1 is LNHDA and CDR2 is SQIVND in the germline V gene (reference sequence). The junction had 10 bases not matched to a gene; V was cut back by 9 bases and J by 7 bases.

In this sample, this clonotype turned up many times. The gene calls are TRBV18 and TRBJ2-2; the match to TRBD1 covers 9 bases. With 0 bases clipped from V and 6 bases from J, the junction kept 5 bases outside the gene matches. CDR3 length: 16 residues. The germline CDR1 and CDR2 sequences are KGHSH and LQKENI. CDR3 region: CASSPPGQGIAGELFF. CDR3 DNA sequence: TGTGCCAGCTCACCACCGGGACAGGGAATCGCCGGGGAGCTGTTTTTT. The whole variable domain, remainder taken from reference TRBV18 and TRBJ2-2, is NAGVMQNPRHLVRRRGQEARLRCSPMKGHSHVYWYRQLPEEGLKFMVYLQKENIIDESGMPKERFSAEFPKEGPSILRIQQVVRGDSAAYFCASSPPGQGIAGELFFGEGSRLTVL.

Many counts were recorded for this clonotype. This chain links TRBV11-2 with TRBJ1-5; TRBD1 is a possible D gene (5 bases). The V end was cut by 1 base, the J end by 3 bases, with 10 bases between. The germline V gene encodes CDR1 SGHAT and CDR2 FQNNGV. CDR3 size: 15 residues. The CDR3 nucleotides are TGTGCCAGCAGCTTAGGAGACAGCTACAATCAGCCCCAGCATTTT. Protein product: CASSLGDSYNQPQHF.

CDR3 coding DNA: TGTGCCAGCAGCCCTAGGCCACTCGGAGACAGGGGACACGAGCAGTACTTC. Protein product: CASSPRPLGDRGHEQYF. This rearrangement joins TRBV11-2 to TRBJ2-7, with TRBD1 matching over 8 bases. The CDR3 consists of 17 residues. Germline values: CDR1 SGHAT, CDR2 FQNNGV. The V and J ends lost 5 bases and 5 bases, in that order; junction bases with no gene match: 17.

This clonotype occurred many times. As DNA, the CDR3 is TGCAGCGTTGACACGAGGACCGACAAGCAAGAGACCCAGTACTTC. Translating it yields CSVDTRTDKQETQYF. The V call is TRBV29-1, the J call TRBJ2-5; D not certain. From germline, CDR1 is SQVTM and CDR2 ANQGSEA. V was cut by 3 bases and J by 2 bases, with 16 bases left in between. The CDR3 loop spans 15 amino acids.

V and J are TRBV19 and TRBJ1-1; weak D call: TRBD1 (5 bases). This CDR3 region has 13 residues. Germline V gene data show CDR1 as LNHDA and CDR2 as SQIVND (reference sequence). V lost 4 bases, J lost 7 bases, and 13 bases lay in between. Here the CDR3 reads CASSTGIEDEAFF. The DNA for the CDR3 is TGTGCCAGTAGTACAGGGATTGAAGATGAAGCTTTCTTT.

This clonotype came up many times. DNA of the CDR3: TGTGCCAGCAGTTTGGGACAGGGCTACGAGCAGTACTTC. Translated: CASSLGQGYEQYF. The chain links TRBV12-3 or TRBV12-4 to TRBJ2-7, with 9 bases that match TRBD1. This CDR3 contains 13 residues. J gave up 3 bases and V 3 bases, and 0 bases lay outside the gene matches.

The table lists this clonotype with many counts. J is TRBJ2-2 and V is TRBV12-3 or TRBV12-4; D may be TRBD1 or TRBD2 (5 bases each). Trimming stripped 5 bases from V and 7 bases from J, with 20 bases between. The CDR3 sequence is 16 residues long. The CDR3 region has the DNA TGTGCCAGCAGTGATCAGGGAGTTAGCTGGGTCGGGGAGCTGTTTTTT. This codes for CASSDQGVSWVGELFF.

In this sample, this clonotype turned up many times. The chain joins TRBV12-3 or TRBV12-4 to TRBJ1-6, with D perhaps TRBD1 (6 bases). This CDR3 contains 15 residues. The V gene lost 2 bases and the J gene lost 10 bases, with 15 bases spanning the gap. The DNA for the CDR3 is TGTGCCAGCAGTTTAAGTGGGGGCAGGGAATCACCCCTCCACTTT. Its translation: CASSLSGGRESPLHF.

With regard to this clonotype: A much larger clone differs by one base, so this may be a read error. The CDR3 sequence: CASSYHLQETKYF. The CDR3 DNA is TGTGCCAGCAGTTACCACCTTCAAGAGACCAAGTACTTC. V is TRBV6-5 and J is TRBJ2-5; D gene uncertain. The CDR3 contains 13 residues. Germline CDR1 is MNHEY and CDR2 is SVGAGI.

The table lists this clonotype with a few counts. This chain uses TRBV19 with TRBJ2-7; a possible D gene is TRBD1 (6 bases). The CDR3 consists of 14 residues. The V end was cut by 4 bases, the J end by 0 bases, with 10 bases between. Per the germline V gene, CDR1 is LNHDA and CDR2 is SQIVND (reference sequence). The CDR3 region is CASSRQDSSYEQYF. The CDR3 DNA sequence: TGTGCCAGTAGTAGGCAGGACAGCTCCTACGAGCAGTACTTC.

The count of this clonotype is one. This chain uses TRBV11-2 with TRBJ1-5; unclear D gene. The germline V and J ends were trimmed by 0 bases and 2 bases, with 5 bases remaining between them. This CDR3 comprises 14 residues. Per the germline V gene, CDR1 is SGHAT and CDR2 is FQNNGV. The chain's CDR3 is CASSLDSGNQPQHF. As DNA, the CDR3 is TGTGCCAGCAGCTTAGATTCAGGCAATCAGCCCCAGCATTTT.

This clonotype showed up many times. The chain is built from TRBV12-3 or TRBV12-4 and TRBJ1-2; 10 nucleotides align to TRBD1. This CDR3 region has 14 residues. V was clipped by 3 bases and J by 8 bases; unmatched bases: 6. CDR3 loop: CASSLHGQGDGYTF. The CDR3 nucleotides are TGTGCCAGCAGTTTGCACGGACAGGGGGACGGCTACACCTTC.

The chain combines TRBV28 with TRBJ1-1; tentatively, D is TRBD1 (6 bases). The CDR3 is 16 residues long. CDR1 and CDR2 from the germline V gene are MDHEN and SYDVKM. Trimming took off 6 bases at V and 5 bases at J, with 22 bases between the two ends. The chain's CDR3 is CASRRGGSKPGTEAFF. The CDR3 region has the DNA TGTGCCAGCAGGCGAGGGGGGTCTAAGCCGGGGACTGAAGCTTTCTTT. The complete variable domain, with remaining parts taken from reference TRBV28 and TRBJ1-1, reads DVKVTQSSRYLVKRTGEKVFLECVQDMDHENMFWYRQDPGLGLRLIYFSYDVKMKEKGDIPEGYSVSREKKERFSLILESASTNQTSMYLCASRRGGSKPGTEAFFGQGTRLTVV.

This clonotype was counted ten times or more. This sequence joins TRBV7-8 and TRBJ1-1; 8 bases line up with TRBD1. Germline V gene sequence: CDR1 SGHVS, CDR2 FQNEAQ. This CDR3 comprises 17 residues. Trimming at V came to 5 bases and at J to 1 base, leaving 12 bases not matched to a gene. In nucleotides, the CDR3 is TGTGCCAGCAGCCCCACCAGACAGGGGCTGGGGAACACTGAAGCTTTCTTT. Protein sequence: CASSPTRQGLGNTEAFF.

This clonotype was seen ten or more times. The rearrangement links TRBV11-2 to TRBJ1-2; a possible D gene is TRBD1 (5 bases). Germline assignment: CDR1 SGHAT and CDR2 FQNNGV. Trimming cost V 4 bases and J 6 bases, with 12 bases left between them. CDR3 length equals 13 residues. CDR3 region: CASSSRQIDGYTF. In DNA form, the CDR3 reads TGTGCCAGCAGCTCCAGACAGATCGATGGCTACACCTTC.

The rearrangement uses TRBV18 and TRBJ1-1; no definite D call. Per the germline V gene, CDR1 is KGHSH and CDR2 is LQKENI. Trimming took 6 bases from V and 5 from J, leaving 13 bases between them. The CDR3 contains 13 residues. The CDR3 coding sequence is TGTGCCAGCTCGCGCGTCCCTGGGACTGAAGCTTTCTTT. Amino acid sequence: CASSRVPGTEAFF.

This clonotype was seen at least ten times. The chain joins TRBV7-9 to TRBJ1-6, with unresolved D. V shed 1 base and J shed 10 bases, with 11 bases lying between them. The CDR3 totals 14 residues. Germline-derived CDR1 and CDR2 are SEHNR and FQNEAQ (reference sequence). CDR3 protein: CASSLGPQASPLHF. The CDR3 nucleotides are TGTGCCAGCAGCTTAGGTCCTCAGGCCTCACCCCTCCACTTT.

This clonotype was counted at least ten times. This CDR3 is CASSLARGSETQYF. CDR3 coding DNA: TGTGCCAGCAGCTTAGCGCGGGGGTCGGAGACCCAGTACTTC. The chain recombines TRBV11-1 with TRBJ2-5, with 7 bases identical to TRBD2. Germline lookup yields CDR1 SGHAT and CDR2 FQDESV (reference sequence). This CDR3 comprises 14 residues. The J segment lost 5 bases and the V segment lost 0 bases, leaving 3 bases of the junction unmatched.

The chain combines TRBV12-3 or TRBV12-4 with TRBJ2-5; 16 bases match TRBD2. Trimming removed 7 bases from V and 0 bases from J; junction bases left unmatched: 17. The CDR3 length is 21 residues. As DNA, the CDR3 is TGTGCCAGCACCTCCCCCCCGGGGACTAGCGGGAGGGCCGGGGACCAAGAGACCCAGTACTTC. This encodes CASTSPPGTSGRAGDQETQYF.

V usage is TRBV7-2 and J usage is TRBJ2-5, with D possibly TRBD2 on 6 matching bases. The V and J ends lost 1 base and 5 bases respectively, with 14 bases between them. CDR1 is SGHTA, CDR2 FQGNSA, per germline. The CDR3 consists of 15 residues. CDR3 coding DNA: TGTGCCAGCAGCTTAGGGCGCGGGGCCCGGGAGACCCAGTACTTC. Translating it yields CASSLGRGARETQYF.